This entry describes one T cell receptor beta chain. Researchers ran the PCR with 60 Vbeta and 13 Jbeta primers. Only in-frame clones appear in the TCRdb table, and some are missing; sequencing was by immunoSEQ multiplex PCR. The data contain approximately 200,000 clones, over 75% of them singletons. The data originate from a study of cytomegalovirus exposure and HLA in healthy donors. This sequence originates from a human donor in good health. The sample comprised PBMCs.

Written as DNA, the CDR3 is TGTGCCAGCAGCATTAGCGGGATCACTTACAATGAGCAGTTCTTC. This gives the protein CASSISGITYNEQFF. This chain links TRBV7-9 with TRBJ2-1; 8 bases fit TRBD2. The CDR3 contains 15 residues. Germline CDR1 reads SEHNR; CDR2 reads FQNEAQ (reference sequence). The V segment lost 5 bases and the J segment 4 bases; nucleotides outside the gene matches: 7.